The clone carrying this T cell receptor beta chain was observed at least ten times. Its antigen is not identified. Germline V lookup: CDR1 SGHDN, CDR2 FVKESK. Trimming took 0 bases from V and 10 from J, leaving 10 bases between them. The CDR3 spans 13 residues. This sample is part of a study of spatial heterogeneity in lung cancer. Study findings and constraints: Ubiquitous expanded tumor TCRs were seen in blood more at resection than at follow-up.

Every TCR cDNA molecule bore a unique molecular identifier. TCRdb reanalysed the 5' RACE reads using MiXCR and keeps one entry per CDR3 protein. Seen here are approximately 92,000 distinct CDR3 sequences, about 12% observed once, and the top ten hold about 38%. Documented time point: sample taken at primary tumor resection. Tumor, nontumor lung or frozen PBMC supplied whole RNA, sequenced without sorting. Patients with untreated early-stage non-small cell lung cancer, numbering some 72, were the donors. Sequenced material: PBMCs, taken at surgery. This receptor was identified in a male donor with early-stage non-small cell lung cancer. The V call is TRBV14, the J call TRBJ2-1; D is perhaps TRBD1 (5 bases). The CDR3 loop is CASSQDLTAEQFF. CDR3 nucleotide sequence: TGTGCCAGCAGCCAAGATCTGACAGCCGAGCAGTTCTTC.